This T cell receptor (beta chain) was sequenced for a study of cytomegalovirus exposure and HLA in healthy donors. Study-wide results and caveats: Specificity of a few CMV-associated chains for CMV antigens was verified in vitro. An Asian-associated ancestry cluster reportedly showed fewer N-insertions than the approximately 690-donor mean in a later analysis. When analyzed later, a missense DCLRE1C variant was found to be linked to TCR beta V- and J-gene trimming. As a later analysis revealed, the rate of TCR association differed by HLA locus, with DRB1 most and HLA-C fewest.

As concerns this clone: The antigen is undetermined.

The CDR3 totals 14 residues. The germline gives CDR1 SGHDT, CDR2 YYEEEE. The V segment lost 4 bases and the J segment 5 bases; nucleotides outside the gene matches: 6. The PCR ran on 60 Vbeta and 13 Jbeta primers. Repertoires were generated with immunoSEQ multiplex PCR, while TCRdb's copy carries only in-frame clones and drops some. The table records 150,000 or so clones, 80% to 85% of them present only once. The TCR comes from a middle-aged man in good health and CMV-seropositive. The sequenced sample was PBMCs. The chain uses TRBV5-6 and TRBJ2-5, with 9 bases that match TRBD2. The CDR3 nucleotides are TGTGCCAGCAGCCCGGGGACTAGCTTTGAGACCCAGTACTTC. It yields the protein CASSPGTSFETQYF.